These 28 T cell receptor beta chains share one sample of origin, sequenced in a study of PD-1 blockade in classical Hodgkin lymphoma. Libraries were prepared by immunoSEQ multiplex PCR; TCRdb keeps only in-frame clonotypes and omits some of them. The sample shows about 30,000 clones, approximately 70% of them seen only once. In every patient, relapse followed autologous stem cell transplantation, while exposure to brentuximab vedotin differed. The sequencing used peripheral blood mononuclear cells (PBMCs), collected before the second cycle of nivolumab. All receptors derive from a human donor with classical Hodgkin lymphoma.

This chain joins TRBV5-8 and TRBJ1-2; 8 bases match TRBD1. The ends lost 4 bases at V and 7 bases at J; junction bases unmatched: 12. Germline assignment: CDR1 SGHTS and CDR2 YDEGEE. The CDR3 loop spans 15 amino acids. The CDR3: CASSLGDRLLAGYTF. The CDR3 DNA reads as TGTGCCAGCAGCCTGGGGGACAGGCTTTTAGCTGGCTACACCTTC.

This chain joins TRBV6-5 and TRBJ1-2; D not certain. V was trimmed by 0 bases and J by 4 bases, leaving 6 bases between them. CDR3 length: 13 residues. CDR1 and CDR2 from the germline V gene are MNHEY and SVGAGI. This CDR3 is CASSYSRSYGYTF. The CDR3 DNA reads TGTGCCAGCAGTTACTCGCGGAGCTATGGCTACACCTTC.

The genes are TRBV2 and TRBJ1-5, with 11 bases matching TRBD1. Trimming at V came to 4 bases and at J to 6 bases, leaving 5 bases not matched to a gene. The CDR3 extends over 15 amino acids. Germline V lookup: CDR1 SNHLY, CDR2 FYNNEI. The CDR3 sequence: CASSGTGGASQPQHF. The CDR3 DNA reads TGTGCCAGCAGTGGGACAGGGGGCGCGAGTCAGCCCCAGCATTTT. The full variable domain, its missing parts supplied by reference TRBV2 and TRBJ1-5, is EPEVTQTPSHQVTQMGQEVILRCVPISNHLYFYWYRQILGQKVEFLVSFYNNEISEKSEIFDDQFSVERPDGSNFTLKIRSTKLEDSAMYFCASSGTGGASQPQHFGDGTRLSIL.

The chain links TRBV5-1 to TRBJ2-3; TRBD1 matches 9 bases. V lost 2 bases to trimming and J lost 1 base; unmatched junction nucleotides: 2. This CDR3 comprises 15 residues. Germline V lookup: CDR1 SGHRS, CDR2 YFSETQ. CDR3 residues: CASSFRTGGTDTQYF. As DNA, the CDR3 is TGCGCCAGCAGCTTCCGGACAGGGGGCACAGATACGCAGTATTTT.

This rearrangement joins TRBV12-2 to TRBJ2-3; the listed D gene, TRBD2, was not tested against the DNA. TRBV12-2 is flagged as a pseudogene. CDR3 length equals 16 residues. The CDR3 loop is CASRFQRGPSTDTQYF. CDR3 coding DNA: TGTGCAAGTCGCTTCCAGCGGGGGCCTAGCACAGATACGCAGTATTTT.

The chain joins TRBV9 to TRBJ2-7; 8 nucleotides agree with TRBD1. Trimming cost V 5 bases and J 4 bases; bases outside gene matches: 14. Germline V gene data show CDR1 as SGDLS and CDR2 as YYNGEE. This CDR3 is built from 16 residues. The CDR3 sequence is CASSALSGTGIYEQYF. CDR3 nucleotide sequence: TGTGCCAGCAGTGCCCTCTCCGGGACAGGAATTTACGAGCAGTACTTC.

Comment on this clone: The same CDR3 also results from other DNA sequences found in this sample. The rearrangement uses TRBV6-5 and TRBJ1-5; D is uncertain. CDR1 MNHEY and CDR2 SVGAGI come from the germline V gene. Trimming took off 6 bases at V and 0 bases at J, with 9 bases between the two ends. This CDR3 region has 14 residues. CDR3 residues: CASSPNYSNQPQHF. DNA of the CDR3: TGTGCCAGCAGCCCTAACTATAGCAATCAGCCCCAGCATTTT.

The genes are TRBV18 and TRBJ2-3; no firm D call. V was pared by 8 bases and J by 0 bases, with 9 bases between. The CDR3 sequence is 13 residues long. Germline V CDR1 and CDR2: KGHSH, LQKENI. The CDR3 bases are TGTGCCAGCAGTTTTCTTAGCACAGATACGCAGTATTTT. Protein product: CASSFLSTDTQYF.

In the case of this clone: A read error is possible here, since a much larger clone lies one base away. At the DNA level, this CDR3 is encoded by other sequences in the same sample as well. This chain links TRBV5-1 with TRBJ2-5, with TRBD1 matching over 10 bases. The CDR3 sequence is 14 residues long. Germline V gene sequence: CDR1 SGHRS, CDR2 YFSETQ. V shed 4 bases and J 5 bases; nucleotides not matched to a gene: 5. The CDR3 nucleotides are TGCGCCAGCAGCCCCGGGACAGGGGTCGAGACCCAGTACTTC. This gives the protein CASSPGTGVETQYF. The entire variable domain, with the rest obtained from reference TRBV5-1 and TRBJ2-5, is as follows: KAGVTQTPRYLIKTRGQQVTLSCSPISGHRSVSWYQQTPGQGLQFLFEYFSETQRNKGNFPGRFSGRQFSNSRSEMNVSTLELGDSALYLCASSPGTGVETQYFGPGTRLLVL.

This chain joins TRBV4-1 and TRBJ1-1, with no clear D. V lost 2 bases and J 8 bases, leaving 9 bases between the germline ends. Per germline, CDR1 MGHRA and CDR2 YSYEKL. The length of the CDR3 is 12 residues. CDR3 coding DNA: TGCGCCAGCAGCCAACACCGGGCGGAAGCTTTCTTT. Protein: CASSQHRAEAFF.

The CDR3 bases are TGTGCCAGTAGTGCCAAAGTTTTTGGGGGGACTGGAAACACCATATATTTT. Translating it yields CASSAKVFGGTGNTIYF. This chain joins TRBV19 and TRBJ1-3, with a possible D match to TRBD1 (5 bases). Trimming removed 5 bases from V and 2 bases from J, with 19 bases in between. Germline-derived CDR1 and CDR2 are LNHDA and SQIVND (reference sequence). The CDR3 is 17 residues long.

The chain is built from TRBV7-6 and TRBJ1-4, with 11 bases fitting TRBD1. Trimming at V came to 5 bases and at J to 8 bases, leaving 10 bases not matched to a gene. CDR3 length: 16 residues. Germline V gives CDR1 SGHVS, CDR2 FNYEAQ. CDR3 loop: CASSGQGATLEEKLFF. The CDR3 DNA follows: TGTGCCAGCAGCGGACAGGGGGCGACCCTGGAAGAAAAACTGTTTTTT.

This clone has only one observation. This chain connects TRBV9 to TRBJ2-3, with TRBD2 matching 8 bases. Germline CDR1 SGDLS, CDR2 YYNGEE. This CDR3 region has 19 residues. Trimming at V came to 4 bases and at J to 1 base, leaving 17 bases not matched to a gene. CDR3 sequence (DNA): TGTGCCAGCAGCTCTGCCCGAGGCGGGGGGCTTACCCGCACAGATACGCAGTATTTT. Its protein product is CASSSARGGGLTRTDTQYF.

This clone was picked up a small number of times. The chain combines TRBV27 with TRBJ1-2; TRBD1 is a possible D gene (6 bases). Germline V lookup: CDR1 MNHEY, CDR2 SMNVEV (reference sequence). V was clipped by 7 bases and J by 6 bases, with 15 bases between them. The CDR3 covers 13 residues. The CDR3 bases are TGTGCCAGCAAGACCTCAGGGGTACATGGCTACACCTTC. Its protein product is CASKTSGVHGYTF.

The chain employs TRBV10-3 and TRBJ1-2; unclear D gene. The CDR3 is 13 residues long. Germline V CDR1 and CDR2: ENHRY, SYGVKD. V was shortened by 4 bases and J by 8 bases, with 14 bases between the two germline ends. This CDR3 reads CAISGTYGLGYTF. The CDR3, as DNA: TGTGCCATCAGTGGAACCTACGGCCTGGGCTACACCTTC.

This clone was observed a handful of times. This chain joins TRBV5-6 and TRBJ2-1; D possibly uses TRBD1 or TRBD2 (6 bases each). V was pared by 2 bases and J by 2 bases, with 8 bases between. CDR1 SGHDT and CDR2 YYEEEE come from the germline V gene. The CDR3 sequence is 14 residues long. CDR3 bases: TGTGCCAGCAGCTTTGGGGGGCCCTACAATGAGCAGTTCTTC. Translated: CASSFGGPYNEQFF.

This clone was seen only once. The chain combines TRBV9 with TRBJ2-3; the D call may be TRBD1 or TRBD2 (5 bases each). Germline CDR1 and CDR2: SGDLS and YYNGEE. The V and J ends lost 0 bases and 1 base respectively, with 15 bases between them. This CDR3 has 17 amino acids. The DNA of the CDR3 is TGTGCCAGCAGCGTAGCTGGGACCTTCGGGCGCACAGATACGCAGTATTTT. As protein: CASSVAGTFGRTDTQYF. Full variable domain (outside the CDR3, taken from reference TRBV9 and TRBJ2-3): DSGVTQTPKHLITATGQRVTLRCSPRSGDLSVYWYQQSLDQGLQFLIQYYNGEERAKGNILERFSAQQFPDLHSELNLSSLELGDSALYFCASSVAGTFGRTDTQYFGPGTRLTVL.

This chain uses TRBV10-3 with TRBJ2-2; TRBD2 aligns across 12 bases. Germline V gene data show CDR1 as ENHRY and CDR2 as SYGVKD. The CDR3 consists of 18 residues. V shed 0 bases, J shed 4 bases, and the junction held 6 bases outside the gene matches. CDR3 in amino acids: CAISESSLAGGRTGELFF. The CDR3 DNA is TGTGCCATCAGTGAGTCCTCGCTAGCGGGGGGGCGCACCGGGGAGCTGTTTTTT.

J is TRBJ2-7 and V is TRBV7-2; 9 bases are shared with TRBD1. The CDR3 contains 16 residues. V gave up 3 bases and J gave up 1 base; unmatched junction bases: 7. Germline V gives CDR1 SGHTA, CDR2 FQGNSA. For the CDR3, the DNA is TGTGCCAGCAGCTTCCACGGACAGGGGTTTTCCTACGAGCAGTACTTC. Translating it yields CASSFHGQGFSYEQYF.

J is TRBJ1-6 and V is TRBV7-9; D may be TRBD1 (6 bases). V was clipped by 5 bases and J by 0 bases, with 11 bases between them. CDR3 length: 16 amino acids. Germline V gene data show CDR1 as SEHNR and CDR2 as FQNEAQ (reference sequence). This chain's CDR3 is CASSGEGGSYNSPLHF. CDR3 nucleotide sequence: TGTGCCAGCAGCGGAGAGGGGGGCTCCTATAATTCACCCCTCCACTTT.

The chain carries TRBV5-4 and TRBJ2-5; D perhaps matches TRBD2 (6 bases). Germline loops: CDR1 SGHNT, CDR2 YYREEE (reference sequence). The length of the CDR3 is 15 residues. The V end lost 4 bases, the J end lost 5 bases, and 18 bases lay between the germline ends. The CDR3 protein is CASSLWTVGRETQYF. CDR3 DNA sequence: TGTGCCAGCAGCCTGTGGACTGTGGGGAGGGAGACCCAGTACTTC.

The chain recombines TRBV7-6 with TRBJ2-3, with D possibly being TRBD1 (6 bases). The CDR3 totals 15 residues. Germline V lookup: CDR1 SGHVS, CDR2 FNYEAQ. The V end was cut by 4 bases, the J end by 3 bases, with 14 bases between. CDR3: CASSSPEGVTDTQYF. In DNA form, the CDR3 reads TGTGCCAGCAGCTCTCCAGAGGGGGTAACAGATACGCAGTATTTT.

The table lists this clone with a few counts. This chain joins TRBV7-3 and TRBJ1-1; D is undetermined. Germline values: CDR1 SGHTA, CDR2 FQGTGA. CDR3 length equals 14 residues. V gave up 2 bases and J gave up 4 bases, with 11 bases separating them. CDR3 bases: TGTGCCAGCAGCTTAGAGCCCCAGAGCACTGAAGCTTTCTTT. Translating it yields CASSLEPQSTEAFF.

This rearrangement joins TRBV15 to TRBJ1-6; D remains ambiguous. V lost 0 bases, J lost 5 bases, and 14 bases lay in between. Germline V gene sequence: CDR1 LNHNV, CDR2 YYDKDF (reference sequence). The CDR3 extends over 17 amino acids. The CDR3 DNA reads TGTGCCACCAGCAGAGAGGGAATTGGGAGTAATAATTCACCCCTCCACTTT. Protein: CATSREGIGSNNSPLHF.

This clone came up a few times. The chain has TRBV7-2 and TRBJ2-7; D might be TRBD1 or TRBD2, each matching 6 bases. V lost 5 bases, J lost 2 bases, and 13 bases lay in between. The CDR3 sequence is 14 residues long. Per the germline V gene, CDR1 is SGHTA and CDR2 is FQGNSA. DNA for the CDR3: TGTGCCAGCAGCGGGGGGCTTCAAACCTACGAGCAGTACTTC. Translated, it gives CASSGGLQTYEQYF.

The chain couples TRBV28 to TRBJ2-7; D might be TRBD1 (7 bases). CDR1 and CDR2 from the germline V gene are MDHEN and SYDVKM. V was cut by 7 bases and J by 4 bases, with 20 bases left in between. The CDR3 spans 15 residues. DNA for the CDR3: TGTGCCAGCAACGGTATTCAGGGGGGAGAATACGAGCAGTACTTC. Amino acids: CASNGIQGGEYEQYF. The whole variable domain, filled in from reference TRBV28 and TRBJ2-7, reads DVKVTQSSRYLVKRTGEKVFLECVQDMDHENMFWYRQDPGLGLRLIYFSYDVKMKEKGDIPEGYSVSREKKERFSLILESASTNQTSMYLCASNGIQGGEYEQYFGPGTRLTVT.

Many counts were recorded for this clone. This sequence joins TRBV7-2 and TRBJ1-3; a weak D match, TRBD1 (6 bases). The CDR3 consists of 16 residues. Trimming pared 5 bases from V and 4 bases from J, leaving 18 bases between. Germline V CDR1 and CDR2: SGHTA, FQGNSA. The CDR3 loop is CASSQSGGGTGNTIYF. Here the CDR3 DNA reads TGTGCCAGCAGCCAGAGTGGGGGCGGAACAGGAAACACCATATATTTT.

CDR3 nucleotide sequence: TGTGCCAGCAGCCCTAACTATAGCAATCAGCCCCAGCATTTT. This gives the protein CASSPNYSNQPQHF. The rearrangement uses TRBV27 and TRBJ1-5; D not resolved. V dropped 6 bases and J dropped 0 bases, with 9 bases sitting between them. Germline V lookup: CDR1 MNHEY, CDR2 SMNVEV (reference sequence). The CDR3 has 14 residues.